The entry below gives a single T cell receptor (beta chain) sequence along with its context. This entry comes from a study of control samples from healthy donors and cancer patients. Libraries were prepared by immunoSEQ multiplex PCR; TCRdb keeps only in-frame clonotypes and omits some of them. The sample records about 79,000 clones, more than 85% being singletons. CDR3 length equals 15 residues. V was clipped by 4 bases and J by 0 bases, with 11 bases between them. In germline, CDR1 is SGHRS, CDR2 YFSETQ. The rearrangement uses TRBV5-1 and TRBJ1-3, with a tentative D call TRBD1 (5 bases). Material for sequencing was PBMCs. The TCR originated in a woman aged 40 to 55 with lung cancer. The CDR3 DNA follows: TGCGCCAGCAGCCTGCAGGGAAGCTCTGGAAACACCATATATTTT. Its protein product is CASSLQGSSGNTIYF.